The entry that follows covers one T cell receptor (beta chain) sequence. This sample is part of a study of cytomegalovirus exposure and HLA in healthy donors. 13 Jbeta primers and 60 Vbeta primers were used for the PCR. Libraries were prepared by immunoSEQ multiplex PCR; TCRdb keeps only in-frame clonotypes and omits some of them. This table lists fewer than 150,000 clones. Deletions cut 2 bases from V and 9 bases from J, with 11 bases between. The CDR3 sequence is 12 residues long. Germline V lookup: CDR1 SGHTA, CDR2 FQGTGA. This receptor was identified in a man between 35 and 55 years old in good health and CMV-seronegative. Sequencing used PBMCs. The chain links TRBV7-3 to TRBJ2-7; D perhaps matches TRBD2 (5 bases). CDR3 amino acids: CASSLGAEGQYF. For the CDR3, the DNA is TGTGCCAGCAGCTTAGGTGCCGAGGGGCAGTACTTC.